This T cell receptor beta chain is from a study of OX40 agonist ivuxolimab in advanced cancers. The table lists this clone with a few counts. Produced via immunoSEQ multiplex PCR; TCRdb's table is partial and in-frame only. The sample lists 65,000 to 100,000 clones, around four fifths occurring once. CDR1 MNHNY and CDR2 SVGAGI come from the germline V gene (reference sequence). V lost 8 bases and J lost 1, with 14 bases in between. The CDR3 covers 14 residues. This specimen was CD4+ or CD8+ T cells sorted from blood, taken in a trial of the OX40 agonist ivuxolimab. The origin of this receptor is an adult with an advanced solid tumor such as melanoma, head and neck, liver or kidney cancer. The genes are TRBV6-6 and TRBJ1-2, with D tentatively TRBD1 (6 bases). CDR3 bases: TGTGCCAGCCGAGACAGGAACTATAACTATGGCTACACCTTC. It is translated as CASRDRNYNYGYTF.